This record looks at one TCR beta chain sequence and its context. The sample is drawn from a study of blood T cell repertoires in COVID-19. Across the whole study: Samples representing acute and convalescent COVID-19 were sourced from the United States, Italy and Spain.

Per the authors' pipeline: Researchers report that nucleated cell counts were estimated from reference gene primer amplification. The data were produced by immunoSEQ multiplex PCR, yet TCRdb's version contains in-frame clones alone and is incomplete. V and J calls and clone size are copied from that table; D and trimming were computed from the DNA. The table shows under 350,000 clones, with 70% to 90% occurring only once. Per germline, CDR1 SNHLY and CDR2 FYNNEI. V trimming: 3 bases; J trimming: 4 bases; junction bases outside the gene matches: 10. This CDR3 region has 16 residues. The rearrangement joins TRBV2 to TRBJ2-3; 7 bases match TRBD2. The origin of this receptor is a man younger than 30 with active or convalescent COVID-19. The source material was peripheral blood. The CDR3 DNA sequence: TGTGCCAGCAGTGAGAGGATCCGTGGGGGGGCAGATACGCAGTATTTT. It is translated as CASSERIRGGADTQYF.